This TCR beta chain originates from a study of blood T cell repertoires in COVID-19. Study background: The samples span acute and convalescent COVID-19 from the United States, Italy and Spain. Sample material is recorded as cDNA or gDNA derived from T cells, B-cell-depleted T cells, or PBMCs.

Study processing details: Using reference gene primer amplification, nucleated cell counts were estimated. The repertoire was sequenced with immunoSEQ multiplex PCR; TCRdb's copy has only in-frame clones and lacks some. V and J calls and clone size are those listed in that table; D and trimming were worked out from the DNA. Here the sample spans roughly 250,000 clones, about 80% being singletons. Germline V lookup: CDR1 SQVTM, CDR2 ANQGSEA. CDR3 length equals 13 residues. Germline trimming cut 8 bases from V and 4 bases from J; bases unmatched to any gene: 7. The origin of this receptor is a woman of 80 years or more with acute or convalescent COVID-19. Sequencing was carried out using peripheral blood. The chain joins TRBV29-1 to TRBJ2-3; 9 bases are shared with TRBD1. CDR3 sequence (DNA): TGCAGCTACCGGGACAGGGCGGCAGATACGCAGTATTTT. Amino acids: CSYRDRAADTQYF.